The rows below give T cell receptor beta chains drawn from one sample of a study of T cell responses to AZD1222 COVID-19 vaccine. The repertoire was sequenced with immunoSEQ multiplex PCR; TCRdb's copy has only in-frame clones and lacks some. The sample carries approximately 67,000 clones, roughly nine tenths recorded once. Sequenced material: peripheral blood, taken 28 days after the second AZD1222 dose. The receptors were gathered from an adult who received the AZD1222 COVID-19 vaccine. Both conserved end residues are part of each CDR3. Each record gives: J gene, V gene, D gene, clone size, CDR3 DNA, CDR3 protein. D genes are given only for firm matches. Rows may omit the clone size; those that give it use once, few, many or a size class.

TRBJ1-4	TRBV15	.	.	TGTGCCACCAAGGGGGGTGAAAAACTGTTTTTT	CATKGGEKLFF
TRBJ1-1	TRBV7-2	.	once	TGTGCCAGCAGCTTGGGGGCAACGAACACTGAAGCTTTCTTT	CASSLGATNTEAFF
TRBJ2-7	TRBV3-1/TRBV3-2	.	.	TGTGCCAGCAGCCAAAGACCATCCTACGAGCAGTACTTC	CASSQRPSYEQYF
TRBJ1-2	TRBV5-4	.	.	TGTGCCAGCAGCTTCCCGGGACAACCTGGCTACACCTTC	CASSFPGQPGYTF
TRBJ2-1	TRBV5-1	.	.	TGCGCCAGCAGCTTGGTCCTGGAAGGGAATGAGCAGTTCTTC	CASSLVLEGNEQFF
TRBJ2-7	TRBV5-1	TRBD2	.	TGCGCCAGCAGCTTGGTGCAAGGGGAACCAAGCGGGAGGACCTACGAGCAGTACTTC	CASSLVQGEPSGRTYEQYF
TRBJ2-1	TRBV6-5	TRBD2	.	TGTGCCAGCATAGCAGCGGGAACAAACTACAATGAGCAGTTCTTC	CASIAAGTNYNEQFF
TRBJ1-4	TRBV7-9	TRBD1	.	TGTGCCAGCAGCTTAGCTTCAGGACAGGGTAATGAAAAACTGTTTTTT	CASSLASGQGNEKLFF
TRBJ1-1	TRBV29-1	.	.	TGCAGCGTTGAAGGGCCGGGGGCGGACACTGAAGCTTTCTTT	CSVEGPGADTEAFF
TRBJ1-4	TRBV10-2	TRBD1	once	TGCGCCAGCAGTTGGACAGGGGTTGATGAAAAACTGTTTTTT	CASSWTGVDEKLFF
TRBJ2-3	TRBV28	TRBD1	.	TGTGCCAGCAGTCAACCCTCGGGACAGGGGTGGACAGATACGCAGTATTTT	CASSQPSGQGWTDTQYF
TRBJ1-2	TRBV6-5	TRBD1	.	TGTGCCAGCAGTCCCCAGGGGGGAAGGTATGGCTACACCTTC	CASSPQGGRYGYTF
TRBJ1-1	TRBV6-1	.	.	TGTGCCAGCAGTGAAGTTGGGGGAACTGAAGCTTTCTTT	CASSEVGGTEAFF
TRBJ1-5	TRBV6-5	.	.	TGTGCCAGCTCCCGACTCAGCAATCAGCCCCAGCATTTT	CASSRLSNQPQHF
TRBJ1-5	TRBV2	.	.	TGTGCCAGCAGCCAAAGGAGGGGGTTAGAGCCCCAGCATTTT	CASSQRRGLEPQHF
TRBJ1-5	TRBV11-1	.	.	TGTGCCAGCAGCTCCGACAGCTATCAGCCCCAGCATTTT	CASSSDSYQPQHF
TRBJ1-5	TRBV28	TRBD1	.	TGTGCCAGCAGTATGGGACAGGGTGGGACCCAGCATTTT	CASSMGQGGTQHF
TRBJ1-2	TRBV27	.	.	TGTGCCAGCAGTTTAAACGTTGATTTTTATGGCTACACCTTC	CASSLNVDFYGYTF
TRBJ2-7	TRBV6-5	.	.	TGTGCCAGCAGTTACGGGGGGAGACAGTACTTC	CASSYGGRQYF
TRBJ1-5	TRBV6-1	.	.	TGTGCCAGCAGTGAAGCGGCGGGAATTCAGCCCCAGCATTTT	CASSEAAGIQPQHF
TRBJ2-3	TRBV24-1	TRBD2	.	TGTGCCACCAGTGATTTCCCCAGCGGGAGGGCCAACACAGATACGCAGTATTTT	CATSDFPSGRANTDTQYF
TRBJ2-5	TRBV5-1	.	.	TGCGCCAGCAGCTCCGGAGGGGGGGAGACCCAGTACTTC	CASSSGGGETQYF
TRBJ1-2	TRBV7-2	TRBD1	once	TGTGCCAGCAGCTTAGGTGGACAGGGATTTTTCTATGGCTACACCTTC	CASSLGGQGFFYGYTF
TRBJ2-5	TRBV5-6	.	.	TGTGCCAGCAGCCCCCAGGAAGAGACCCAGTACTTC	CASSPQEETQYF
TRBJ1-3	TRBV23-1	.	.	TGCGCCAGCAGTCCTTCCGGTCCAGGCGGAAACACCATATATTTT	CASSPSGPGGNTIYF
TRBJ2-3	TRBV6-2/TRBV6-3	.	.	TGTGCCAGCAGTTACGGACAGATCACAGATACGCAGTATTTT	CASSYGQITDTQYF
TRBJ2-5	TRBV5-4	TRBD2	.	TGTGCCAGCAGCTTGGGTAGCGGGAGGTTTCAAGAGACCCAGTACTTC	CASSLGSGRFQETQYF
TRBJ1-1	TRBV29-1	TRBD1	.	TGCAGCGTTGGCAACCTTGACAGGGTGCACACTGAAGCTTTCTTT	CSVGNLDRVHTEAFF
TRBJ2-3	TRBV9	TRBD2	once	TGTGCCAGCAGCGTAGCGACTAGCAAGACAGATACGCAGTATTTT	CASSVATSKTDTQYF
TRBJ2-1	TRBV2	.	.	TGTGCCAGCAGGGCCTTAGGTGAGCAGTTCTTC	CASRALGEQFF
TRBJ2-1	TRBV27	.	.	TGTGCCAGCAGTTTAGGGGCGGGAAAGGCTTATGAGCAGTTCTTC	CASSLGAGKAYEQFF
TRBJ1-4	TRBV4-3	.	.	TGCGCCAGCAGCCCGACCTCAGGGTATTCTGAAAAACTGTTTTTT	CASSPTSGYSEKLFF
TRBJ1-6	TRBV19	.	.	TGTGCCAGTAGTATACGGGGAGATAATTCACCCCTCCACTTT	CASSIRGDNSPLHF
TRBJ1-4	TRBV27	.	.	TGTGCCAGCATGGCAGATGTTGGTACTCCTGAAAAACTGTTTTTT	CASMADVGTPEKLFF
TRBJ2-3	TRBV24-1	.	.	TGTGCCACCAGTCAAACTGATACGCAGTATTTT	CATSQTDTQYF
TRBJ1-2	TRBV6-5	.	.	TGTGCCATCGAAACGACAGGCTCAAGTGGCTACACCTTC	CAIETTGSSGYTF
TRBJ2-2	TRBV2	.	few	TGTGCCAGCAGTGAACGGGGCTTCGCGAACACCGGGGAGCTGTTTTTT	CASSERGFANTGELFF
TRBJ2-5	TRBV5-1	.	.	TGCGCCAGCAGCTTGGCGGGGGCTAGCGGCCAAGAGACCCAGTACTTC	CASSLAGASGQETQYF
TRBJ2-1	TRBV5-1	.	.	TGCGCCAGCAGCTTGGCCGATTGGATGAACAATGAGCAGTTCTTC	CASSLADWMNNEQFF
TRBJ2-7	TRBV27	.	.	TGTGCCAGCAGTTTTACGGGACTCCCGGTGGAGTACTTC	CASSFTGLPVEYF
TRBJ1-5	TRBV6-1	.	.	TGTGCCAGCAGTGAAGTGCATACTCAGCCCCAGCATTTT	CASSEVHTQPQHF
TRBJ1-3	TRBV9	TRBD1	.	TGTGCCAGCAGCGTAGTAGGGGGCAGAACTGGAAACACCATATATTTT	CASSVVGGRTGNTIYF
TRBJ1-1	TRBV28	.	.	TGTGCCAGCACCACCCTGGGGGTTTTTACTGAAGCTTTCTTT	CASTTLGVFTEAFF
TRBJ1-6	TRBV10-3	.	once	TGTGCCATCACCGAGGGAGGCGGTTCACCCCTCCACTTT	CAITEGGGSPLHF
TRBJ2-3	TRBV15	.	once	TGTGCCACCAGTCTTAGTACAGCCGATACGCAGTATTTT	CATSLSTADTQYF
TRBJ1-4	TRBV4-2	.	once	TGTGCCAGCAGCCAAGCTGGAGAGAGTAAACTGTTTTTT	CASSQAGESKLFF
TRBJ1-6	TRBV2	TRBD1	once	TGTGCCAGCAGTGCAGACAGGGAAACCGGTAATTCACCCCTCCACTTT	CASSADRETGNSPLHF
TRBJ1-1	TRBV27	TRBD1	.	TGTGCCAGCAGTTCACGGACAGGCGGCCTCACTGAAGCTTTCTTT	CASSSRTGGLTEAFF
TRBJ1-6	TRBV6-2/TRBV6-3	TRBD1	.	TGTGCCAGCAGTTACTCGAACATCATAACCGGGACAGCGCATTCACCCCTCCACTTT	CASSYSNIITGTAHSPLHF
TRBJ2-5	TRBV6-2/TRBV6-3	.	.	TGTGCCAGCAGTTACTCGATCTCTGCTAGCCGATACCAAGAGACCCAGTACTTC	CASSYSISASRYQETQYF
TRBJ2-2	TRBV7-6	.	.	TGTGCCAGCAGCTTAGCGCTGGGGTTGACCGGGGAGCTGTTTTTT	CASSLALGLTGELFF
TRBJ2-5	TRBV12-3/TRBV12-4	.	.	TGTGCCAGCAGCCGAGGACAGAAAGAGACCCAGTACTTC	CASSRGQKETQYF
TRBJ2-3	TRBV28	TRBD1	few	TGTGCCAGCAGCCAGGGACAGGTTATAGATACGCAGTATTTT	CASSQGQVIDTQYF